Below are 7 T cell receptor beta chains sequenced from a single sample in a study of blood T cell repertoires in COVID-19. Data came from immunoSEQ multiplex PCR; TCRdb stores just in-frame clones and leaves some out. The data hold about 350,000 clones, with 75% to 90% observed a single time. Sequences were obtained from peripheral blood. The receptors originated from a woman in her forties or fifties with COVID-19, enrolled during active disease.

J is TRBJ1-2 and V is TRBV7-9, with D possibly being TRBD1 (5 bases). Per germline, CDR1 SEHNR and CDR2 FQNEAQ (reference sequence). The CDR3 spans 17 residues. V was cut by 0 bases and J by 2 bases, with 16 bases left in between. This chain's CDR3 is CASSLASWGGRNYGYTF. The CDR3 region has the DNA TGTGCCAGCAGCTTAGCCTCGTGGGGGGGAAGGAACTATGGCTACACCTTC.

The chain uses TRBV6-1 and TRBJ2-1; D is possibly TRBD1 (5 bases). The CDR3 runs to 13 residues. Germline loops: CDR1 MNHNS, CDR2 SASEGT. V lost 3 bases, J lost 11 bases, and 14 bases lay in between. Here the CDR3 reads CASSEPGQLKQFF. DNA of the CDR3: TGTGCCAGCAGTGAGCCAGGGCAACTTAAGCAGTTCTTC.

The chain is built from TRBV27 and TRBJ1-6; D remains ambiguous. The CDR3 is made up of 14 amino acids. Trimming cost V 0 bases and J 15 bases, with 15 bases left between them. Per the germline V gene, CDR1 is MNHEY and CDR2 is SMNVEV (reference sequence). The CDR3 region is CASSLSRTHRGLHF. Here the CDR3 DNA reads TGTGCCAGCAGTTTATCCAGGACTCACCGGGGCCTCCACTTT.

The genes are TRBV5-6 and TRBJ2-3, with a possible D match to TRBD1 (5 bases). The CDR3 consists of 18 residues. The V gene's germline CDR1 is SGHDT and CDR2 YYEEEE. V was shortened by 3 bases and J by 0 bases, with 20 bases between the two germline ends. CDR3 sequence: CASSSGQGALRSTDTQYF. CDR3 coding DNA: TGTGCCAGCAGCTCAGGACAAGGAGCCCTTCGGAGCACAGATACGCAGTATTTT.

The sample holds one count of this clone. The CDR3 bases are TGTGCCAGTAGTATAGGAGGGCAGTCGAACACTGAAGCTTTCTTT. It codes for CASSIGGQSNTEAFF. The V call is TRBV19, the J call TRBJ1-1; D uncertain. Germline CDR1 is LNHDA and CDR2 is SQIVND (reference sequence). Trimming shortened V by 1 base and J by 1 base, and 10 bases separated the two germline ends. The CDR3 sequence is 15 residues long.

The chain carries TRBV18 and TRBJ2-5, with 7 bases fitting TRBD1. J lost 2 bases, V lost 3 bases, and 3 bases had no gene match. Germline V gives CDR1 KGHSH, CDR2 LQKENI. The CDR3 extends over 14 amino acids. Here the CDR3 reads CASSPDRVQETQYF. DNA for the CDR3: TGTGCCAGCTCACCCGACAGGGTACAAGAGACCCAGTACTTC.

V is TRBV5-1 and J is TRBJ2-3; D unclear. This CDR3 comprises 13 residues. The V and J ends lost 0 bases and 2 bases respectively, with 4 bases between them. Germline CDR1 SGHRS, CDR2 YFSETQ. The CDR3 DNA sequence: TGCGCCAGCAGCTTGGGTATCACAGATACGCAGTATTTT. This encodes CASSLGITDTQYF.